Shown below are 31 T cell receptor beta chains from a single sample sequenced in a study of T cells in Graves' hyperthyroidism and ophthalmopathy. RNA transcripts gave rise to amplified TCR beta CDR3 regions. In the first-round RT-PCR of the TCR CDR3, the HTBI primer set was used. TCRdb independently ran MiXCR on the multiplex PCR reads; one entry per CDR3 protein. The sample lists about 640,000 distinct CDR3 sequences; around 21% were seen once. The sequencing sample was made of blood. These receptors were taken from a man between 25 and 39 years old with Graves' ophthalmopathy.

The V and J genes are TRBV7-2 and TRBJ2-3, with 10 positions matching TRBD2. V shed 2 bases, J shed 6 bases, and the junction held 8 bases outside the gene matches. Per the germline V gene, CDR1 is SGHTA and CDR2 is FQGNSA. CDR3 length: 16 residues. CDR3 bases: TGTGCCAGCAGCTTACTACCTCTAGCGGGAGTGGATACGCAGTATTTT. Amino acid sequence: CASSLLPLAGVDTQYF.

This clonotype was seen a few times. This sequence joins TRBV6-2 or TRBV6-3 and TRBJ2-7, with 7 bases lining up with TRBD2. The V segment lost 6 bases and the J segment 3 bases; nucleotides outside the gene matches: 8. The CDR3 runs to 14 residues. Looked up from germline, CDR1 is MNHEY and CDR2 is SVGEGT. The CDR3 loop reads CASSRTRGVYEQYF. The CDR3 nucleotides are TGTGCCAGCAGCCGGACTAGAGGGGTCTACGAGCAGTACTTC.

This clonotype was observed a few times. The CDR3 coding sequence is TGTGCCAGCAGCGTGGGACAGGGGATTACCGGGGAGCTGTTTTTT. Residues: CASSVGQGITGELFF. This sequence joins TRBV9 and TRBJ2-2, with 10 bases fitting TRBD1. J gave up 5 bases and V 2 bases, and 3 bases lay outside the gene matches. Germline values: CDR1 SGDLS, CDR2 YYNGEE. There are 15 residues in the CDR3.

This chain joins TRBV5-8 and TRBJ1-2, with 7 nucleotides matching TRBD1. CDR1 and CDR2 from the germline V gene are SGHTS and YDEGEE. V gave up 4 bases and J gave up 8 bases; unmatched junction bases: 14. This CDR3 contains 15 residues. The CDR3 reads CASSPAGTAYWGYTF. The CDR3 DNA follows: TGTGCCAGCAGCCCCGCCGGGACAGCCTACTGGGGCTACACCTTC.

This clonotype has only a few counts. The chain joins TRBV20-1 to TRBJ1-2; D possibly corresponds to TRBD1 (6 bases). Germline CDR1 and CDR2: DFQATT and SNEGSKA (reference sequence). The germline V and J ends were trimmed by 5 bases and 5 bases, with 12 bases remaining between them. The CDR3 sequence is 12 residues long. This CDR3 reads CSASSGQYGYTF. DNA of the CDR3: TGCAGTGCTTCTTCCGGACAGTATGGCTACACCTTC.

This clonotype showed up just a few times. This chain links TRBV9 with TRBJ2-3, with a possible D match to TRBD2 (5 bases). The ends were cut back, 2 bases at V and 5 bases at J, with 18 bases in the middle. This CDR3 has 16 residues. Per the germline V gene, CDR1 is SGDLS and CDR2 is YYNGEE. CDR3 in amino acids: CASSVEEGEWVDTQYF. The DNA of the CDR3 is TGTGCCAGCAGCGTCGAAGAGGGAGAGTGGGTAGATACGCAGTATTTT. Full variable domain (missing parts from reference TRBV9 and TRBJ2-3): DSGVTQTPKHLITATGQRVTLRCSPRSGDLSVYWYQQSLDQGLQFLIQYYNGEERAKGNILERFSAQQFPDLHSELNLSSLELGDSALYFCASSVEEGEWVDTQYFGPGTRLTVL.

The gene calls are TRBV11-2 and TRBJ1-4; unclear D gene. Germline loops: CDR1 SGHAT, CDR2 FQNNGV. CDR3 length equals 15 residues. The V end was cut by 5 bases, the J end by 0 bases, with 10 bases between. In nucleotides, the CDR3 is TGTGCCAGCAGCAGCCACGGTGCAACTAATGAAAAACTGTTTTTT. It codes for CASSSHGATNEKLFF. Variable domain in full (rest from reference TRBV11-2 and TRBJ1-4): EAGVAQSPRYKIIEKRQSVAFWCNPISGHATLYWYQQILGQGPKLLIQFQNNGVVDDSQLPKDRFSAERLKGVDSTLKIQPAKLEDSAVYLCASSSHGATNEKLFFGSGTQLSVL.

Note on this clonotype: A much larger clone sits a single nucleotide away, making a read error possible. The rearrangement uses TRBV30 and TRBJ1-2; a possible D gene is TRBD1 (5 bases). V lost 2 bases and J 1 base, leaving 8 bases between the germline ends. The CDR3 totals 13 residues. The germline V gene encodes CDR1 GTSNPN and CDR2 SVGIG (reference sequence). The DNA for the CDR3 is TGTGCCTGGAGTATGGGGGATAACTATGGCTACACCTTC. Encoded protein: CAWSMGDNYGYTF.

This chain uses TRBV6-1 with TRBJ1-5; 7 nucleotides line up with TRBD1. The CDR3 has 17 residues. CDR1 and CDR2 from the germline V gene are MNHNS and SASEGT. After removal of 6 bases from V and 5 bases from J, the junction contained 16 bases not matched to a gene. CDR3 residues: CASRTTSEGAEYQPQHF. In DNA, the CDR3 is TGTGCCAGCAGAACAACATCCGAGGGGGCCGAATATCAGCCCCAGCATTTT.

This clonotype was detected ten times or more. The rearrangement joins TRBV20-1 to TRBJ2-3, with 7 bases matching TRBD2. Germline lookup yields CDR1 DFQATT and CDR2 SNEGSKA (reference sequence). The CDR3 is 16 residues long. J lost 0 bases, V lost 5 bases, and 11 bases had no gene match. This CDR3 reads CSAAGEGRGSTDTQYF. CDR3 sequence (DNA): TGCAGTGCTGCGGGGGAGGGCCGGGGAAGCACAGATACGCAGTATTTT.

The chain employs TRBV9 and TRBJ2-1, with D perhaps matching TRBD2 (5 bases). In germline, CDR1 is SGDLS, CDR2 YYNGEE. The CDR3 is made up of 15 amino acids. Trimming removed 3 bases from V and 0 bases from J, with 10 bases in between. Here the CDR3 reads CASSGRDHSYNEQFF. CDR3 bases: TGTGCCAGCAGCGGCCGGGATCACTCCTACAATGAGCAGTTCTTC.

V usage is TRBV11-1 and J usage is TRBJ2-7; 15 positions match TRBD2. The CDR3 is 16 residues long. The V segment lost 4 bases and the J segment 4 bases; nucleotides outside the gene matches: 5. Germline CDR1 SGHAT, CDR2 FQDESV (reference sequence). In DNA, the CDR3 is TGTGCCAGCAGCTCATCCGGGACTAGCGGGAGGTACGAGCAGTACTTC. Translating gives CASSSSGTSGRYEQYF.

This clonotype was found many times. The chain joins TRBV20-1 to TRBJ2-7; perhaps TRBD2 as D (6 bases). This CDR3 has 12 residues. Trimming stripped 6 bases from V and 1 base from J, with 10 bases between. Germline CDR1 DFQATT, CDR2 SNEGSKA (reference sequence). The CDR3 here is CSAARESYEQYF. The CDR3 DNA is TGCAGTGCAGCCCGGGAGTCCTACGAGCAGTACTTC.

This clonotype was seen a handful of times. At one boundary the junction diverges from the germline segment, which might be a read error. This rearrangement joins TRBV10-2 to TRBJ2-1; D not certain. CDR3 length equals 14 residues. CDR1 is WSHSY and CDR2 is SAAADI in the germline V gene. CDR3 in DNA: TGCGACAGCAGTGCCGGACGCTCCTACAATGAGCAGTTCTTC. Protein: CDSSAGRSYNEQFF.

The chain has TRBV27 and TRBJ2-3, with 7 bases identical to TRBD2. V was clipped by 5 bases and J by 1 base; unmatched bases: 3. The CDR3 totals 14 residues. The germline V gene encodes CDR1 MNHEY and CDR2 SMNVEV (reference sequence). The CDR3 nucleotides read TGTGCCAGCAGTCTGGGACTACGCACAGATACGCAGTATTTT. Residues: CASSLGLRTDTQYF.

This clonotype was seen at least ten times. This CDR3 reads CASSLAQKNTEAFF. The CDR3 region has the DNA TGTGCCAGCAGTTTAGCCCAAAAGAACACTGAAGCTTTCTTT. This chain uses TRBV28 with TRBJ1-1; D gene uncertain. CDR1 MDHEN and CDR2 SYDVKM come from the germline V gene. This CDR3 region has 14 residues. Trimming shortened V by 2 bases and J by 1 base, and 8 bases separated the two germline ends.

This clonotype was seen many times. The rearrangement joins TRBV12-3 or TRBV12-4 to TRBJ2-7; the match to TRBD2 covers 9 bases. This CDR3 is 19 amino acids long. J gave up 7 bases and V 3 bases, and 22 bases lay outside the gene matches. The CDR3 DNA reads TGTGCCAGCAGTTTTGGGCCCCCCTCTAGCGGGAACTACATCAGGGAGCAGTACTTC. Translating it yields CASSFGPPSSGNYIREQYF.

DNA of the CDR3: TGCAGTGCTAGGAGACTAACAAGCACAGATACGCAGTATTTT. It translates to CSARRLTSTDTQYF. This chain connects TRBV20-1 to TRBJ2-3, with D tentatively TRBD2 (5 bases). This CDR3 contains 14 residues. Looked up from germline, CDR1 is DFQATT and CDR2 is SNEGSKA (reference sequence). V was trimmed by 3 bases and J by 0 bases, leaving 10 bases between them.

In this sample, this clonotype turned up a few times. This rearrangement joins TRBV9 to TRBJ2-3, with TRBD2 as a possible D gene (6 bases). The V gene's germline CDR1 is SGDLS and CDR2 YYNGEE. The V gene lost 5 bases and the J gene lost 4 bases, with 20 bases spanning the gap. The length of the CDR3 is 16 residues. The CDR3 DNA reads TGTGCCAGCAGTAGTGTGGCGGGGAACGGCCCAGATACGCAGTATTTT. It specifies CASSSVAGNGPDTQYF.

J is TRBJ2-5 and V is TRBV10-3, with a weak D call TRBD2 (5 bases). The CDR3 spans 14 residues. V shed 3 bases and J shed 5 bases, with 13 bases lying between them. Germline CDR1 is ENHRY and CDR2 is SYGVKD. The CDR3 DNA reads TGTGCCATCAGTGACACCCGGGGAGACGAGACCCAGTACTTC. Its translation is CAISDTRGDETQYF.

This clonotype was observed many times. The chain recombines TRBV3-1 with TRBJ2-1; no reliable D call. The CDR3 sequence is 17 residues long. Germline V gene data show CDR1 as LGHDT and CDR2 as YNNKEL (reference sequence). The V end lost 2 bases, the J end lost 3 bases, and 17 bases lay between the germline ends. The CDR3 DNA follows: TGTGCCAGCAGCCAAAAACGGATCCCAGGAAACTACAATGAGCAGTTCTTC. Translation: CASSQKRIPGNYNEQFF.

This clonotype was counted only a few times. The J gene is TRBJ2-1, the V gene TRBV28; no clear D. Per germline, CDR1 MDHEN and CDR2 SYDVKM. V was cut by 2 bases and J by 0 bases, with 8 bases left in between. The CDR3 contains 15 residues. In nucleotides, the CDR3 is TGTGCCAGCAGTTTAGTCAGGCCCTCCTACAATGAGCAGTTCTTC. This gives the protein CASSLVRPSYNEQFF. Full variable domain (missing parts from reference TRBV28 and TRBJ2-1): DVKVTQSSRYLVKRTGEKVFLECVQDMDHENMFWYRQDPGLGLRLIYFSYDVKMKEKGDIPEGYSVSREKKERFSLILESASTNQTSMYLCASSLVRPSYNEQFFGPGTRLTVL.

Many counts were recorded for this clonotype. The rearrangement uses TRBV2 and TRBJ1-2; D remains ambiguous. Germline loops: CDR1 SNHLY, CDR2 FYNNEI. The ends were cut back, 0 bases at V and 9 bases at J, with 8 bases in the middle. The CDR3 covers 12 residues. Written as DNA, the CDR3 is TGTGCCAGCAGTGAAGCGCGATTGCGCTACACCTTC. Its protein product is CASSEARLRYTF. The complete variable domain, with remaining parts taken from reference TRBV2 and TRBJ1-2, reads EPEVTQTPSHQVTQMGQEVILRCVPISNHLYFYWYRQILGQKVEFLVSFYNNEISEKSEIFDDQFSVERPDGSNFTLKIRSTKLEDSAMYFCASSEARLRYTFGSGTRLTVV.

Comment on this clonotype: This may stem from a read error, because a much larger clone lies one nucleotide away. The chain carries TRBV7-2 and TRBJ2-5, with D possibly being TRBD1 (6 bases). The CDR3 covers 13 residues. Between the trimmed V and J ends, which lost 8 bases and 1 base, there was a span of 11 bases. Germline V gene sequence: CDR1 SGHTA, CDR2 FQGNSA. Written as DNA, the CDR3 is TGTGCCAGCGCCCGACAGGTCCAAGAGACCCAGTACTTC. This codes for CASARQVQETQYF.

This chain links TRBV11-2 with TRBJ1-2, with 11 bases identical to TRBD1. Germline V gene lookup returns CDR1 SGHAT and CDR2 FQNNGV. V lost 3 bases, J lost 6 bases, and 3 bases stayed unmatched. This CDR3 is 14 amino acids long. The CDR3 loop reads CASSLDRGPNGYTF. CDR3 coding DNA: TGTGCCAGCAGCTTGGACAGGGGGCCTAATGGCTACACCTTC. Drawing the rest from reference TRBV11-2 and TRBJ1-2, the complete variable domain is EAGVAQSPRYKIIEKRQSVAFWCNPISGHATLYWYQQILGQGPKLLIQFQNNGVVDDSQLPKDRFSAERLKGVDSTLKIQPAKLEDSAVYLCASSLDRGPNGYTFGSGTRLTVV.

This clonotype was recorded a few times. J is TRBJ2-2 and V is TRBV5-1, with D unresolved. V lost 1 base, J lost 1 base, and 8 bases lay in between. The germline gives CDR1 SGHRS, CDR2 YFSETQ. This CDR3 spans 15 amino acids. CDR3 amino acids: CASSLKRMNTGELFF. In DNA, the CDR3 is TGCGCCAGCAGCTTGAAACGGATGAACACCGGGGAGCTGTTTTTT.

The V call is TRBV3-1, the J call TRBJ2-7, with D possibly TRBD1 on 5 matching bases. Trimming stripped 1 base from V and 5 bases from J, with 9 bases between. The CDR3 runs 13 residues. Germline CDR1 LGHDT, CDR2 YNNKEL (reference sequence). The CDR3 sequence: CASSQAGRDEQYF. In DNA, the CDR3 is TGTGCCAGCAGCCAAGCGGGCAGGGACGAGCAGTACTTC.

With respect to this clonotype: A much larger clonotype is one base distant, so this may be a read error. The chain recombines TRBV5-1 with TRBJ2-1, with D tentatively TRBD2 (5 bases). CDR3 size: 14 residues. Trimming removed 0 bases at V and 9 bases at J, with 13 bases between. Germline V gives CDR1 SGHRS, CDR2 YFSETQ. CDR3: CASSLDVRRAEQFF. The CDR3 DNA is TGCGCCAGCAGCTTGGATGTGAGGCGGGCTGAGCAGTTCTTC.

The chain has TRBV12-3 or TRBV12-4 and TRBJ2-2; no reliable D call. V lost 7 bases to trimming and J lost 4 bases, with 10 bases between them. CDR3 length: 13 amino acids. The CDR3 loop reads CASNRATTGELFF. The CDR3 DNA is TGTGCCAGCAACCGGGCCACCACCGGGGAGCTGTTTTTT.

This clonotype was counted ten times or more. V and J are TRBV7-2 and TRBJ2-2; 7 positions match TRBD2. The CDR3 is 16 amino acids. V lost 1 base, J lost 1 base, and 3 bases stayed unmatched. The germline gives CDR1 SGHTA, CDR2 FQGNSA. CDR3 coding DNA: TGTGCCAGCAGCTTAGGGCGGGGGTTGAACACCGGGGAGCTGTTTTTT. Protein product: CASSLGRGLNTGELFF.

V usage is TRBV25-1 and J usage is TRBJ2-5, with D possibly being TRBD1 (7 bases). CDR1 and CDR2 from the germline V gene are MGHDK and SYGVNS. The CDR3 runs 14 residues. Deletions cut 2 bases from V and 4 bases from J, with 11 bases between. The CDR3 DNA reads TGTGCCAGCAGTGAACAGGGGGGAGTAGAGACCCAGTACTTC. Protein: CASSEQGGVETQYF.